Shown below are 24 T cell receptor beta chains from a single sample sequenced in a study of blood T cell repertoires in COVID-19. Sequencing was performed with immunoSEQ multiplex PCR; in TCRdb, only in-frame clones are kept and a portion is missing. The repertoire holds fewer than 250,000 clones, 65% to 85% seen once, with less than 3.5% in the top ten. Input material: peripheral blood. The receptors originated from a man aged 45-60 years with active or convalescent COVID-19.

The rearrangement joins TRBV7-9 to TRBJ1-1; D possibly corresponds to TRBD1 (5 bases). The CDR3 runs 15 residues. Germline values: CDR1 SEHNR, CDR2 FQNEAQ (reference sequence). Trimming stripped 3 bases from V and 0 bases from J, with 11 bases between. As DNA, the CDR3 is TGTGCCAGCAGCTTCCCCGACAGATTGAACACTGAAGCTTTCTTT. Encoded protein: CASSFPDRLNTEAFF.

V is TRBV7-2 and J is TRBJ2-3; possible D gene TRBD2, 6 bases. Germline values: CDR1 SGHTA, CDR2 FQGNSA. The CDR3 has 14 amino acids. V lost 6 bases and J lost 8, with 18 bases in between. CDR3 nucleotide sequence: TGTGCCAGCAGTCCCGGGACTTTCCCCCCTACGCAGTATTTT. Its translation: CASSPGTFPPTQYF.

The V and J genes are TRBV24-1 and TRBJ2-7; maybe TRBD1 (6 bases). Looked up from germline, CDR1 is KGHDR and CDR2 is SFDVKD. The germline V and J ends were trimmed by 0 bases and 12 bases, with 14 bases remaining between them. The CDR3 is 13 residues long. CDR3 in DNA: TGTGCCACCAGTGATTTGGCAGCCAAGGGGGTGTACTTC. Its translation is CATSDLAAKGVYF.

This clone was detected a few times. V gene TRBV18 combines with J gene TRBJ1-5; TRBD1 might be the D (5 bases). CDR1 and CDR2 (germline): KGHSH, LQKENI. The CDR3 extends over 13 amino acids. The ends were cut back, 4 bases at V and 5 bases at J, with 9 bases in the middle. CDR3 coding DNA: TGTGCCAGCTCACTCAGGGAAGATCAGCCCCAGCATTTT. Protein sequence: CASSLREDQPQHF. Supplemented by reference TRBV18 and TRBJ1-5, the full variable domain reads NAGVMQNPRHLVRRRGQEARLRCSPMKGHSHVYWYRQLPEEGLKFMVYLQKENIIDESGMPKERFSAEFPKEGPSILRIQQVVRGDSAAYFCASSLREDQPQHFGDGTRLSIL.

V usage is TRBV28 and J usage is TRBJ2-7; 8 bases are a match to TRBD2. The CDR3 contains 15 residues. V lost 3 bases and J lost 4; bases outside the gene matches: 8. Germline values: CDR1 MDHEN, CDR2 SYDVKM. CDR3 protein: CASSFLGSGVYEQYF. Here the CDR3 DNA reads TGTGCCAGCAGTTTTTTGGGTAGCGGGGTATACGAGCAGTACTTC.

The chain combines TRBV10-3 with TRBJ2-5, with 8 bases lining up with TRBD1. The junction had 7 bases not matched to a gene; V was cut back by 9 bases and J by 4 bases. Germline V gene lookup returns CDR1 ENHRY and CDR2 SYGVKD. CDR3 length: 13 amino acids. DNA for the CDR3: TGTGCCATAGCGACAGGGGTGACAGAGACCCAGTACTTC. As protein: CAIATGVTETQYF.

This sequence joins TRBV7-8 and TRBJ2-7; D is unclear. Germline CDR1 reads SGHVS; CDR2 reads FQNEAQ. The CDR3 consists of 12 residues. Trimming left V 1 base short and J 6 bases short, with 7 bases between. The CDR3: CASSLGGGEQYF. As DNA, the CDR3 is TGTGCCAGCAGCTTAGGCGGCGGCGAGCAGTACTTC.

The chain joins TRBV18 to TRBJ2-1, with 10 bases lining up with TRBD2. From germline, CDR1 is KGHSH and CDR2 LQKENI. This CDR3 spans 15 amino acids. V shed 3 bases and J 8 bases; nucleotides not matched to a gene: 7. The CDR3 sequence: CASSPSGRVRDEQFF. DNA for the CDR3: TGTGCCAGCTCACCGAGCGGGAGGGTCAGGGATGAGCAGTTCTTC.

CDR3: CASSLEGGSSTNEKLFF. CDR3 nucleotides: TGTGCCAGCAGCTTAGAGGGGGGAAGTTCAACTAATGAAAAACTGTTTTTT. The V and J genes are TRBV11-2 and TRBJ1-4; D perhaps matches TRBD1 (5 bases). From germline, CDR1 is SGHAT and CDR2 FQNNGV. This CDR3 spans 17 amino acids. Trimming took 0 bases from V and 0 from J, leaving 11 bases between them.

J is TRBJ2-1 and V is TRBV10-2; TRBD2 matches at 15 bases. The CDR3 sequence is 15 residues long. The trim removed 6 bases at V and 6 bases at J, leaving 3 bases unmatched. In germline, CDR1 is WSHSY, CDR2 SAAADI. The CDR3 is CASSGTSGGFNEQFF. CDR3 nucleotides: TGCGCCAGCAGCGGGACTAGCGGGGGGTTCAATGAGCAGTTCTTC.

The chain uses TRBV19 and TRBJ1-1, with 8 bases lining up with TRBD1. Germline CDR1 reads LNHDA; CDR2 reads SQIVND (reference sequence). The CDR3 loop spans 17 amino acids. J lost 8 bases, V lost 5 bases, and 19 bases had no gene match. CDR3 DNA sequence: TGTGCCAGTAGTCATCCCCGCAGGGGGCTACTTTATGAGGAAGCTTTCTTT. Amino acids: CASSHPRRGLLYEEAFF.

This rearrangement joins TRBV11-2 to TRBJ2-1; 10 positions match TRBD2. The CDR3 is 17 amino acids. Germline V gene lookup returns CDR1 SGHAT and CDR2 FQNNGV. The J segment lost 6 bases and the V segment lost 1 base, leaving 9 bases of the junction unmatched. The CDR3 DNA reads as TGTGCCAGCAGCTTAGGGACCGCTAGCGGGGGTGTCAATGAGCAGTTCTTC. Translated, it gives CASSLGTASGGVNEQFF.

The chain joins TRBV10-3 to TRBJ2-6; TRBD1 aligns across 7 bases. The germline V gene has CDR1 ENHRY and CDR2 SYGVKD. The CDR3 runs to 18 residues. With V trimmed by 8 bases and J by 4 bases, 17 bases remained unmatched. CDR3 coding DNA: TGTGCCATCCTAGGGGTGGGATTCGGGACAGCCGGGGCCAACGTCCTGACTTTC. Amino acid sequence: CAILGVGFGTAGANVLTF.

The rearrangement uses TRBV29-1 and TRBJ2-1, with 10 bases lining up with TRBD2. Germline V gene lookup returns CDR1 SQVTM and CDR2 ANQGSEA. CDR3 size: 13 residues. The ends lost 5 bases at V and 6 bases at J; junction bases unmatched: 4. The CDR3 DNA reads TGCAGCGTTCCACTAGCGGGGTTCAATGAGCAGTTCTTC. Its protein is CSVPLAGFNEQFF.

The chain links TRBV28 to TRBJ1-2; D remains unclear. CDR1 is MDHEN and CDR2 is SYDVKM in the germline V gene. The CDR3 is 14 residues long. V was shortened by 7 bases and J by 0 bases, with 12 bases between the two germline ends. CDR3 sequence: CASKETLPNYGYTF. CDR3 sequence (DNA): TGTGCCAGCAAAGAAACCCTACCTAACTATGGCTACACCTTC.

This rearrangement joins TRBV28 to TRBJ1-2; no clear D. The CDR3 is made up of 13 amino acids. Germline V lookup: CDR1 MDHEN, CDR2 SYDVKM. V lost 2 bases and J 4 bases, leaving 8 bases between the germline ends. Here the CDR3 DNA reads TGTGCCAGCAGTTTACAGTCGTCCTATGGCTACACCTTC. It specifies CASSLQSSYGYTF.

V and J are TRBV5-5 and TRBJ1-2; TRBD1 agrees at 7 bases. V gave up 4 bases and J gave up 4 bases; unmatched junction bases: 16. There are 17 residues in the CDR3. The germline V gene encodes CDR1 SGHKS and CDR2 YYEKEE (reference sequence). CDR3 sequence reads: CASSSTPGTARLYGYTF. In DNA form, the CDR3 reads TGTGCCAGCAGCAGTACCCCCGGGACAGCGCGTCTCTATGGCTACACCTTC.

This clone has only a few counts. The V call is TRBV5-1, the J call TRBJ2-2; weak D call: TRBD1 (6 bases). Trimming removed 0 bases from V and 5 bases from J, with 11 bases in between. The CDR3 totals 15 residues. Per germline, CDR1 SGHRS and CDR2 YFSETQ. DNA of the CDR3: TGCGCCAGCAGCTTGGTAGGGGGATGGACCGGGGAGCTGTTTTTT. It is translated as CASSLVGGWTGELFF. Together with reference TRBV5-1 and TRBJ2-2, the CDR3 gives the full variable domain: KAGVTQTPRYLIKTRGQQVTLSCSPISGHRSVSWYQQTPGQGLQFLFEYFSETQRNKGNFPGRFSGRQFSNSRSEMNVSTLELGDSALYLCASSLVGGWTGELFFGEGSRLTVL.

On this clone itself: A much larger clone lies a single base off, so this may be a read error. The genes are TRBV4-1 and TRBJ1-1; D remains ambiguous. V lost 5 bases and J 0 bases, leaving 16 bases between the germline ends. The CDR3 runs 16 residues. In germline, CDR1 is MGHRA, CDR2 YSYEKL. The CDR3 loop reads CASSGSEQSMNTEAFF. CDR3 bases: TGCGCCAGCAGCGGGTCAGAACAGTCCATGAACACTGAAGCTTTCTTT.

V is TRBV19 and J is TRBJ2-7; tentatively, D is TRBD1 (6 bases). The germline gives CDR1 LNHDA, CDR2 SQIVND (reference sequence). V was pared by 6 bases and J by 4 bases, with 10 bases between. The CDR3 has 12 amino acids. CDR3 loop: CASSRTAYEQYF. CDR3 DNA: TGTGCCAGTAGCAGGACAGCTTACGAGCAGTACTTC.

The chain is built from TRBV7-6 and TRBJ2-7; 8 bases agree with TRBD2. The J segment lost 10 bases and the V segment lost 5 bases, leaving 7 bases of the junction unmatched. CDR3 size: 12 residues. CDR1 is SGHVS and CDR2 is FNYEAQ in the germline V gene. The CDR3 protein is CASSPVSGGQYF. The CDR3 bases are TGTGCCAGCAGCCCAGTGAGCGGGGGACAGTACTTC.

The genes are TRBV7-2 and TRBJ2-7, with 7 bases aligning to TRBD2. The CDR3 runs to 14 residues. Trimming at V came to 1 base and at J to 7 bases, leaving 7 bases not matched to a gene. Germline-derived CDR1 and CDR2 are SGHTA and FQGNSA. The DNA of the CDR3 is TGTGCCAGCAGCTTAGGAGCGGGGTCGGGAGAGCAGTACTTC. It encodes CASSLGAGSGEQYF.

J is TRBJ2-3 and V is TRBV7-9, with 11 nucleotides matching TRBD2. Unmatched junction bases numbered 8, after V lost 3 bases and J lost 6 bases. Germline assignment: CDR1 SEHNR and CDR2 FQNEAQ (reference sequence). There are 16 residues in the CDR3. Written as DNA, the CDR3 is TGTGCCAGCAGCTTCCCTCTAGCGGGAGGTGCTGATACGCAGTATTTT. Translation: CASSFPLAGGADTQYF.

In DNA, the CDR3 is TGTGCCAGCAGCTTTGGTCCCGGTCGGCAAGAGACCCAGTACTTC. Protein sequence: CASSFGPGRQETQYF. The chain links TRBV7-2 to TRBJ2-5; D is uncertain. The CDR3 sequence is 15 residues long. CDR1 is SGHTA, CDR2 FQGNSA, per germline. Trimming removed 3 bases at V and 2 bases at J, with 13 bases between.